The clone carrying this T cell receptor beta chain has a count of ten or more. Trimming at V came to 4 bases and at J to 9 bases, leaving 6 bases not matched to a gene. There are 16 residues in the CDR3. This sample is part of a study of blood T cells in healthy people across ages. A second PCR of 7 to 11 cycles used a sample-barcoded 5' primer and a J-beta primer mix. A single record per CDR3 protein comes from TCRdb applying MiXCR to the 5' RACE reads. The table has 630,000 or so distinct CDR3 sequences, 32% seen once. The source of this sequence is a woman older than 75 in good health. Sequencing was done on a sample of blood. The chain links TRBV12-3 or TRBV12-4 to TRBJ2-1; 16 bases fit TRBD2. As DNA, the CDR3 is TGTGCCAGCAGTTCGGGACTAGCGGGGGGGAAGGGTGAGCAGTTCTTC. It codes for CASSSGLAGGKGEQFF.